These 19 T cell receptor beta chains originate from one sample sequenced in a study of T cell repertoires in cytomegalovirus infection. TCRdb recomputed calls from the reads with MiXCR, one row per CDR3 protein. The table lists around 260,000 distinct CDR3 sequences, over 20% of them singletons. Input material: PBMCs. The receptors were sampled from a human donor in good health (CMV status not recorded). Some clones in this sample may be carry-over from other donors' samples.

The chain recombines TRBV29-1 with TRBJ2-1, with 8 bases that match TRBD2. Germline V gives CDR1 SQVTM, CDR2 ANQGSEA. J lost 5 bases, V lost 6 bases, and 6 bases had no gene match. This CDR3 contains 13 residues. As DNA, the CDR3 is TGCAGCGTCGGCGGACTAGCAAACAATGAGCAGTTCTTC. This codes for CSVGGLANNEQFF.

The CDR3 sequence: CASSFLPNRGSYNEQFF. Written as DNA, the CDR3 is TGTGCCAGCAGCTTTCTCCCAAACCGGGGCTCCTACAATGAGCAGTTCTTC. V usage is TRBV7-4 and J usage is TRBJ2-1; TRBD2 might be the D (5 bases). The CDR3 runs 17 residues. The germline CDR1 and CDR2 sequences are SGHVT and SQSDAQ. Trimming pared 3 bases from V and 0 bases from J, leaving 15 bases between. Based on the CDR3 plus reference TRBV7-4 and TRBJ2-1, the full variable domain is GAGVSQSPRYKVAKRGRDVALRCDSISGHVTLYWYRQTLGQGSEVLTYSQSDAQRDKSGRPSGRFSAERPERSVSTLKIQRTEQGDSAVYLCASSFLPNRGSYNEQFFGPGTRLTVL.

This clonotype was detected only a few times. The chain employs TRBV5-1 and TRBJ2-3, with TRBD2 as a possible D gene (5 bases). Looked up from germline, CDR1 is SGHRS and CDR2 is YFSETQ. With 5 bases removed from V and 2 bases from J, the gap between germline ends came to 9 bases. CDR3 size: 13 residues. The chain's CDR3 is CASSLGDTDTQYF. The CDR3, as DNA: TGCGCCAGCAGTCTCGGGGACACAGATACGCAGTATTTT.

This clonotype was seen a few times. The chain links TRBV28 to TRBJ1-5; no definite D call. The CDR3 contains 14 residues. Germline V gene data show CDR1 as MDHEN and CDR2 as SYDVKM. Trimming cost V 3 bases and J 7 bases, with 13 bases left between them. The CDR3 loop reads CASSFPGFGQPQHF. CDR3 DNA sequence: TGTGCCAGCAGTTTCCCCGGGTTCGGCCAGCCCCAGCATTTT. Full variable domain (missing parts from reference TRBV28 and TRBJ1-5): DVKVTQSSRYLVKRTGEKVFLECVQDMDHENMFWYRQDPGLGLRLIYFSYDVKMKEKGDIPEGYSVSREKKERFSLILESASTNQTSMYLCASSFPGFGQPQHFGDGTRLSIL.

The chain recombines TRBV5-1 with TRBJ2-5; 7 nucleotides align to TRBD1. This CDR3 has 15 residues. Germline CDR1 is SGHRS and CDR2 is YFSETQ. With 4 bases clipped from V and 5 bases from J, the junction kept 11 bases outside the gene matches. CDR3 bases: TGCGCCAGCAGCACCTTACAGGGGACGGGTGAGACCCAGTACTTC. It codes for CASSTLQGTGETQYF.

This clonotype was picked up many times. The V and J genes are TRBV28 and TRBJ2-5; the D is unclear. V lost 3 bases and J 2 bases, leaving 7 bases between the germline ends. This CDR3 has 13 residues. The germline V gene has CDR1 MDHEN and CDR2 SYDVKM. The DNA of the CDR3 is TGTGCCAGCAGTTTTGGGCGGCAAGAGACCCAGTACTTC. Amino acid sequence: CASSFGRQETQYF. The full variable domain, rest sourced from reference TRBV28 and TRBJ2-5, is DVKVTQSSRYLVKRTGEKVFLECVQDMDHENMFWYRQDPGLGLRLIYFSYDVKMKEKGDIPEGYSVSREKKERFSLILESASTNQTSMYLCASSFGRQETQYFGPGTRLLVL.

In this sample, this clonotype turned up many times. This chain uses TRBV19 with TRBJ2-3; TRBD2 aligns across 8 bases. The CDR3 sequence is 16 residues long. The J segment lost 5 bases and the V segment lost 6 bases, leaving 13 bases of the junction unmatched. Per germline, CDR1 LNHDA and CDR2 SQIVND (reference sequence). For the CDR3, the DNA is TGTGCCAGTAGAGCTAAGCGGGAGAGGCGTGGAGATACGCAGTATTTT. It translates to CASRAKRERRGDTQYF.

This clonotype has a single count. The chain employs TRBV5-1 and TRBJ2-1; 11 bases map to TRBD1. The CDR3 runs to 15 residues. V was pared by 6 bases and J by 1 base, with 3 bases of the junction left unmatched. CDR1 and CDR2 from the germline V gene are SGHRS and YFSETQ. DNA for the CDR3: TGCGCCAGCACCCGGGACAGGGGGTCCTACAATGAGCAGTTCTTC. Its protein is CASTRDRGSYNEQFF.

This clonotype was counted between two and nine times. The chain combines TRBV18 with TRBJ1-4; D might be TRBD1 (5 bases). CDR3 length: 13 amino acids. V lost 2 bases, J lost 6 bases, and 7 bases lay in between. Germline V gene sequence: CDR1 KGHSH, CDR2 LQKENI. The CDR3: CASSPGRDEKLFF. Written as DNA, the CDR3 is TGTGCCAGCTCACCAGGCAGGGATGAAAAACTGTTTTTT.

The gene calls are TRBV5-1 and TRBJ2-7; TRBD1 matches at 7 bases. Germline CDR1 SGHRS, CDR2 YFSETQ. The CDR3 consists of 14 residues. V was clipped by 0 bases and J by 4 bases; unmatched bases: 4. CDR3 amino acids: CASSLVQGEYEQYF. CDR3 DNA sequence: TGCGCCAGCAGCTTGGTGCAGGGGGAATACGAGCAGTACTTC.

In its sample, this clonotype was seen a few times. The genes are TRBV12-3 or TRBV12-4 and TRBJ2-1; D call uncertain. This CDR3 is built from 15 residues. The V end lost 6 bases, the J end lost 5 bases, and 17 bases lay between the germline ends. The CDR3 region is CASSPQVLPNNEQFF. CDR3 DNA: TGTGCCAGCAGCCCCCAGGTCCTACCCAACAATGAGCAGTTCTTC.

This rearrangement joins TRBV29-1 to TRBJ2-7, with D possibly called TRBD1 or TRBD2 (5 bases each). Germline lookup yields CDR1 SQVTM and CDR2 ANQGSEA. This CDR3 has 14 amino acids. Trimming took 5 bases from V and 0 from J, leaving 14 bases between them. CDR3: CSVRPGRSSYEQYF. The CDR3 region has the DNA TGCAGCGTTCGTCCGGGACGGAGCTCCTACGAGCAGTACTTC.

This clonotype has more than one count but fewer than ten. V usage is TRBV7-2 and J usage is TRBJ1-1; D call uncertain. CDR3 length: 13 amino acids. Germline V lookup: CDR1 SGHTA, CDR2 FQGNSA. V lost 1 base and J lost 6, with 9 bases in between. The CDR3 sequence is CASSLDLWAEAFF. In nucleotides, the CDR3 is TGTGCCAGCAGCTTAGATCTATGGGCTGAAGCTTTCTTT.

The J gene is TRBJ2-7, the V gene TRBV27; 9 bases agree with TRBD2. J was trimmed by 8 bases and V by 1 base; bases with no gene match: 9. The CDR3 covers 15 residues. Germline V lookup: CDR1 MNHEY, CDR2 SMNVEV (reference sequence). CDR3 region: CASSLWLAGRNKQYF. The CDR3 nucleotides read TGTGCCAGCAGTTTATGGCTAGCGGGAAGGAATAAGCAGTACTTC.

This clonotype was detected many times. The chain recombines TRBV19 with TRBJ1-1; D call uncertain. The CDR3 consists of 14 residues. V lost 0 bases and J lost 0, with 5 bases in between. Germline CDR1 LNHDA, CDR2 SQIVND (reference sequence). The CDR3 nucleotides are TGTGCCAGTAGTATAGAGGGAGTGAACACTGAAGCTTTCTTT. It is translated as CASSIEGVNTEAFF.

This clonotype has a handful of counts. The V gene is TRBV7-2, the J gene TRBJ1-5; D unclear. This CDR3 contains 16 residues. V gave up 1 base and J gave up 7 bases, with 17 bases separating them. CDR1 is SGHTA and CDR2 is FQGNSA in the germline V gene. The CDR3 spells CASSLDTSRRVQPQHF. The CDR3 DNA is TGTGCCAGCAGCTTAGATACAAGCAGGCGGGTGCAGCCCCAGCATTTT.

The chain has TRBV25-1 and TRBJ2-1, with D tentatively TRBD1 or TRBD2 (6 bases each). Looked up from germline, CDR1 is MGHDK and CDR2 is SYGVNS. Trimming took 4 bases from V and 7 from J, leaving 14 bases between them. This CDR3 has 14 residues. This CDR3 is CASSGGGGRNEQFF. Written as DNA, the CDR3 is TGTGCCAGCAGTGGTGGAGGGGGGCGGAATGAGCAGTTCTTC.

The chain uses TRBV5-5 and TRBJ2-5; either TRBD1 or TRBD2 may fit D (7 bases each). V was pared by 4 bases and J by 5 bases, with 12 bases between. Germline-derived CDR1 and CDR2 are SGHKS and YYEKEE (reference sequence). The CDR3 length is 13 residues. CDR3 bases: TGTGCCAGCAGCGGGAGGGGGCTGGAGACCCAGTACTTC. Encoded protein: CASSGRGLETQYF.

V is TRBV20-1 and J is TRBJ2-3, with D perhaps TRBD2 (5 bases). The CDR3 spans 15 residues. Germline CDR1 is DFQATT and CDR2 is SNEGSKA (reference sequence). With 4 bases removed from V and 0 bases from J, the gap between germline ends came to 14 bases. The CDR3 here is CSAKDKRTSTDTQYF. CDR3 sequence (DNA): TGCAGTGCTAAAGACAAGCGGACTAGCACAGATACGCAGTATTTT.